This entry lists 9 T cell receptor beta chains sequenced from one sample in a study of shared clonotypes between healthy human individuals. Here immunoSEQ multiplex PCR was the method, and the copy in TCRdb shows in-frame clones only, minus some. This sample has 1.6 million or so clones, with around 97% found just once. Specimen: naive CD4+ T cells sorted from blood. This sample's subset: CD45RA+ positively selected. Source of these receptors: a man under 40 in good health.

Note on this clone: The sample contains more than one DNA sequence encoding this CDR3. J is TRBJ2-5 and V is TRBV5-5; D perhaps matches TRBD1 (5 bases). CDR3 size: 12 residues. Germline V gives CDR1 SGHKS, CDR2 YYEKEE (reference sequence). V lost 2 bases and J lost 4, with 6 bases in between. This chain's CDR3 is CASSFQGETQYF. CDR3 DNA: TGTGCCAGCAGCTTTCAGGGAGAGACCCAGTACTTC.

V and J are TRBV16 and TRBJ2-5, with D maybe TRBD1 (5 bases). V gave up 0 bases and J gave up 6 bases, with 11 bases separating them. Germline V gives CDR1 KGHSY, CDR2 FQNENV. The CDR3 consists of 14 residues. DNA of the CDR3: TGTGCCAGCAGCCAATCAGGACATGGCCAGACCCAGTACTTC. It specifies CASSQSGHGQTQYF. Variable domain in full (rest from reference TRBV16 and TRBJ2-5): GEEVAQTPKHLVRGEGQKAKLYCAPIKGHSYVFWYQQVLKNEFKFLISFQNENVFDETGMPKERFSAKCLPNSPCSLEIQATKLEDSAVYFCASSQSGHGQTQYFGPGTRLLVL.

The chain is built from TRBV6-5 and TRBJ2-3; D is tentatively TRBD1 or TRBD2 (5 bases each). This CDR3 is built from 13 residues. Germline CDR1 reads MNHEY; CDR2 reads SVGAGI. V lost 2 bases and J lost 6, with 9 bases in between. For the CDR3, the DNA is TGTGCCAGCAGTTACGTTGGGGGTGATACGCAGTATTTT. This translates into CASSYVGGDTQYF.

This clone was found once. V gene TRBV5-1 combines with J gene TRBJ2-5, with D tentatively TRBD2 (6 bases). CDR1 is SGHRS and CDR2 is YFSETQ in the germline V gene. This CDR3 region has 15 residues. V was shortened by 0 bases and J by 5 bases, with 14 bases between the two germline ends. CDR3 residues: CASSLGRDNWETQYF. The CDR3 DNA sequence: TGCGCCAGCAGCTTGGGGCGGGATAATTGGGAGACCCAGTACTTC.

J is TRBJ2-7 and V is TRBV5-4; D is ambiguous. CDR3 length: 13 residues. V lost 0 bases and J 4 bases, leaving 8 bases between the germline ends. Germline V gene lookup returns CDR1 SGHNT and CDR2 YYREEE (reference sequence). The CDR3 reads CASSLADLYEQYF. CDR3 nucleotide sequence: TGTGCCAGCAGCTTGGCCGATTTATACGAGCAGTACTTC.

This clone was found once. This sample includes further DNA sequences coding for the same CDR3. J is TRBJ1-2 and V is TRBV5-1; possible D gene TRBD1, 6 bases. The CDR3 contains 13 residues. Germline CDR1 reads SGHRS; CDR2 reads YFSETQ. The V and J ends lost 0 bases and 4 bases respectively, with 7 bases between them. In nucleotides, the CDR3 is TGCGCCAGCAGCTTGGGGGGGCTCTATGGCTACACCTTC. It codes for CASSLGGLYGYTF.

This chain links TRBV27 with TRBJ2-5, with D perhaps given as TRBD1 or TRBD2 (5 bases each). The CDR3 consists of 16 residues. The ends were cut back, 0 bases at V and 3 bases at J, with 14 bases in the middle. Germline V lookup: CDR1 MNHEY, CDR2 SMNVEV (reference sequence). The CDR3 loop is CASSLSGAGAEETQYF. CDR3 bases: TGTGCCAGCAGTTTATCCGGGGCTGGGGCGGAAGAGACCCAGTACTTC.

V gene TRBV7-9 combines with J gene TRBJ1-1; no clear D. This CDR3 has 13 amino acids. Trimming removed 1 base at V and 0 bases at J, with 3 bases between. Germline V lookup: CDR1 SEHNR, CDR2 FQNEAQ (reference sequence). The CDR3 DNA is TGTGCCAGCAGCTTAGAGGTGAACACTGAAGCTTTCTTT. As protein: CASSLEVNTEAFF.

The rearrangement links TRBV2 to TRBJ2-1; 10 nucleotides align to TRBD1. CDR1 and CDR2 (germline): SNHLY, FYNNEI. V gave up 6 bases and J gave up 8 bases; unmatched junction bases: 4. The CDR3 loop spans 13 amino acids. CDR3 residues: CASSRDRGDEQFF. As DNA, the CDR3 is TGTGCCAGCAGCCGGGACAGGGGTGATGAGCAGTTCTTC.